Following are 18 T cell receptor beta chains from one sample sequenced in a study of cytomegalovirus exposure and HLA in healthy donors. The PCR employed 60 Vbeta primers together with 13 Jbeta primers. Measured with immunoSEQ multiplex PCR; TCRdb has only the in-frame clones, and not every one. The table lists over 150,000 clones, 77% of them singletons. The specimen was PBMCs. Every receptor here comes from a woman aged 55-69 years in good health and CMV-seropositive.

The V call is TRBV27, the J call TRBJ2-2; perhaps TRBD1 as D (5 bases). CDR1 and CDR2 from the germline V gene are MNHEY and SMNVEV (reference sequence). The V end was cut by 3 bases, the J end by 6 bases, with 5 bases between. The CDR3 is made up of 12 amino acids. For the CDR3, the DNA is TGTGCCAGCAGTTTCAGGGCCGGGGAGCTGTTTTTT. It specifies CASSFRAGELFF.

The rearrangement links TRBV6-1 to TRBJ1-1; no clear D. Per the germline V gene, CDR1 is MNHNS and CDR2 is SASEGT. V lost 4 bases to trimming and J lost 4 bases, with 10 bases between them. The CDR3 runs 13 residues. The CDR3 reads CASSGRVGTEAFF. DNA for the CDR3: TGTGCCAGCAGTGGGAGGGTTGGCACTGAAGCTTTCTTT.

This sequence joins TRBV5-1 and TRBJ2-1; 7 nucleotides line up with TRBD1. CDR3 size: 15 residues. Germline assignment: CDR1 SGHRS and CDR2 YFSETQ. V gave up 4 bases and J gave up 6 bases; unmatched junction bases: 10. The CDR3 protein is CASSRQGEGVNEQFF. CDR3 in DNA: TGCGCCAGCAGCCGACAGGGTGAGGGGGTCAATGAGCAGTTCTTC. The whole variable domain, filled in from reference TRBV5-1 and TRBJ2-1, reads KAGVTQTPRYLIKTRGQQVTLSCSPISGHRSVSWYQQTPGQGLQFLFEYFSETQRNKGNFPGRFSGRQFSNSRSEMNVSTLELGDSALYLCASSRQGEGVNEQFFGPGTRLTVL.

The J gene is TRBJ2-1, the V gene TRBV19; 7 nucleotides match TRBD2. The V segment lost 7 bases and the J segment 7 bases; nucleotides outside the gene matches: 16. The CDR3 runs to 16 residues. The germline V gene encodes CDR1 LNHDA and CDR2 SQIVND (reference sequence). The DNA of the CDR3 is TGTGCCAGTAAGGATTCTTGGGGGGGAGTAGATAATGAGCAGTTCTTC. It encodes CASKDSWGGVDNEQFF.

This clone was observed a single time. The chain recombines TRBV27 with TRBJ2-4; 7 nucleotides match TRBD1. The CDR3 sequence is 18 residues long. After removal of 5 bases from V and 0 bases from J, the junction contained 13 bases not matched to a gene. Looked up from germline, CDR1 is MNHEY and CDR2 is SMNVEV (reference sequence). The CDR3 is CASSAYPGQTLAKNIQYF. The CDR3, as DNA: TGTGCCAGCAGTGCCTACCCGGGACAGACTCTAGCCAAAAACATTCAGTACTTC.

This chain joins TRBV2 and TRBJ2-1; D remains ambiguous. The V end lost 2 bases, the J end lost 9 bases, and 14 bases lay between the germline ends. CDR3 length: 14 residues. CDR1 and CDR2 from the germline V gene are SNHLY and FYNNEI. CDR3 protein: CASSEFGRSGEQFF. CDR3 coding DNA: TGTGCCAGCAGTGAATTCGGCCGCTCGGGTGAGCAGTTCTTC.

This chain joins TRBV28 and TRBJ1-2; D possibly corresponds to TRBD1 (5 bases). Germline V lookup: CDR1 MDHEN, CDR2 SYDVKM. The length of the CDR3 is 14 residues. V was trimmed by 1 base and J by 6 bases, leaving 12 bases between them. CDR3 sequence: CASSLFGQGHGYTF. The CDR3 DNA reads TGTGCCAGCAGTTTATTCGGGCAGGGCCATGGCTACACCTTC.

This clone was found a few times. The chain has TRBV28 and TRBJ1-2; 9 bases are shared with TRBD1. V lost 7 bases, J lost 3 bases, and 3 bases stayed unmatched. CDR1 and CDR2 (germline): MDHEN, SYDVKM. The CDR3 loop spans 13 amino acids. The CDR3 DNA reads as TGTGCCAGCACTCGACAGGGGGACTATGGCTACACCTTC. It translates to CASTRQGDYGYTF.

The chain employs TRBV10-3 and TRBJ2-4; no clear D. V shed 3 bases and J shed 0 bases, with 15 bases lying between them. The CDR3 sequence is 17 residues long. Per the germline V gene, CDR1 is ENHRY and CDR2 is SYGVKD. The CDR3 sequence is CAISDNQRTLAKNIQYF. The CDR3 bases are TGTGCCATCAGTGACAATCAGCGTACTTTAGCCAAAAACATTCAGTACTTC.

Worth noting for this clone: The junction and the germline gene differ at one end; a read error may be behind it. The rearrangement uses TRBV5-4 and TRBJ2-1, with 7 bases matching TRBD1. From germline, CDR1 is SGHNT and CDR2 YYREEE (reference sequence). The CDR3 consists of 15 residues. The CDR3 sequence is CASSLGQGSFNEQFF. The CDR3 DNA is TGTGCCAGCAGCTTGGGACAGGGCTCCTTCAATGAGCAGTTCTTC.

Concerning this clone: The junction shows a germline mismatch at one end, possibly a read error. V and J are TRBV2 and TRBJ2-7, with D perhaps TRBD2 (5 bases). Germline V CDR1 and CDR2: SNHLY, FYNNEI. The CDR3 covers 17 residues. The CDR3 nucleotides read TGTGCCAGCAGTGATCAAGCTGGGATTCGGTTGGTATCCCCGCCGGGGTTC. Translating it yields CASSDQAGIRLVSPPGF.

The CDR3 DNA follows: TGTGCCAGCAGTCCGGGGATCCCCGGGGATACGCAGTATTTT. It yields the protein CASSPGIPGDTQYF. The chain combines TRBV28 with TRBJ2-3; TRBD2 is a possible D gene (5 bases). In germline, CDR1 is MDHEN, CDR2 SYDVKM. CDR3 size: 14 residues. V shed 5 bases and J shed 6 bases, with 15 bases lying between them.

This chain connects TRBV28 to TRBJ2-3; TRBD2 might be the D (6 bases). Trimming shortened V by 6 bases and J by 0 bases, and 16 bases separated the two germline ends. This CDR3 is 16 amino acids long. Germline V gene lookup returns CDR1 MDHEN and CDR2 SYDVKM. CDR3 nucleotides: TGTGCCAGCAGGGCGGGACCAACTTCTAGCACAGATACGCAGTATTTT. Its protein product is CASRAGPTSSTDTQYF.

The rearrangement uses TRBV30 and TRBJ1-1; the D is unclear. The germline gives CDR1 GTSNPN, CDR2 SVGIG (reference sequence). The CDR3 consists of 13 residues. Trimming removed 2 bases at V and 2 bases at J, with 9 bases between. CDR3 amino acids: CAWSSRGNTEAFF. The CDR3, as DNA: TGTGCCTGGAGTAGCAGAGGAAACACTGAAGCTTTCTTT.

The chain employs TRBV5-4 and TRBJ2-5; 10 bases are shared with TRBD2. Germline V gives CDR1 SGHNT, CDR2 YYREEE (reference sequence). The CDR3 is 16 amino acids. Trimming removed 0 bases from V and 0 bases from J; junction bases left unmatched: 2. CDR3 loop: CASSLGSGRYQETQYF. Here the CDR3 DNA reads TGTGCCAGCAGCTTGGGTAGCGGGAGGTACCAAGAGACCCAGTACTTC.

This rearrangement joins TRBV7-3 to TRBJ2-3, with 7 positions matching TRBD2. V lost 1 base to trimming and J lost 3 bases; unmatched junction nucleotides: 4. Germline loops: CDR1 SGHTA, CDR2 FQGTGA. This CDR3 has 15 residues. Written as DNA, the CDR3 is TGTGCCAGCAGCTTAATGGGCGGGGGAACAGATACGCAGTATTTT. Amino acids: CASSLMGGGTDTQYF.

The CDR3 sequence: CASSPGQRTYEQYF. As DNA, the CDR3 is TGTGCCAGCAGCCCGGGACAGCGCACCTACGAGCAGTACTTC. The chain is built from TRBV5-6 and TRBJ2-7; 7 positions match TRBD1. Trimming at V came to 4 bases and at J to 2 bases, leaving 6 bases not matched to a gene. CDR1 SGHDT and CDR2 YYEEEE come from the germline V gene. The CDR3 is 14 amino acids.

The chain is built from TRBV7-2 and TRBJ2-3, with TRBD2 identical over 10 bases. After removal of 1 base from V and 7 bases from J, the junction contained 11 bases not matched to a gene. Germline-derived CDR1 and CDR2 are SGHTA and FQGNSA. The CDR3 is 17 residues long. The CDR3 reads CASSLGVQRGGRNTQYF. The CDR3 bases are TGTGCCAGCAGCTTAGGTGTACAGCGGGGGGGCCGAAATACGCAGTATTTT. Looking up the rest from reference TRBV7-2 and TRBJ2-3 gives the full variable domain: GAGVSQSPSNKVTEKGKDVELRCDPISGHTALYWYRQSLGQGLEFLIYFQGNSAPDKSGLPSDRFSAERTGGSVSTLTIQRTQQEDSAVYLCASSLGVQRGGRNTQYFGPGTRLTVL.